Sequencing of this T cell receptor (beta chain) was carried out in a study of shared clonotypes between healthy human individuals. The overall study: Three plates were used per donor for CD4 naive, three for CD4 memory, two for CD8 naive and one for CD8 memory. General study points: Compared with clonotypes that all four donors shared, non-shared clonotypes had lower generation probabilities.

Assay: immunoSEQ multiplex PCR; the TCRdb copy retains only in-frame clones and omits some. The sample yields some 600,000 clones, roughly 96% seen once. For this clone: Its antigen is currently unknown.

CD45RO-negative, CCR7-selected cells formed the naive CD8 fraction, which excluded terminally differentiated effector memory CD45RA+ cells. CDR1 and CDR2 from the germline V gene are SGHDN and FVKESK. V was pared by 1 base and J by 5 bases, with 14 bases between. The CDR3 spans 15 residues. The source of this sequence is a woman in her thirties in good health. Sequences were obtained from naive CD8+ T cells sorted from blood. This sequence joins TRBV14 and TRBJ2-5; D is possibly TRBD2 (5 bases). The chain's CDR3 is CASSQASVWRETQYF. The DNA of the CDR3 is TGTGCCAGCAGCCAAGCTTCGGTCTGGAGGGAGACCCAGTACTTC.